A selection of T cell receptor beta chains follows, all from one sample in a study of sequential checkpoint blockade in melanoma. Sequencing used immunoSEQ multiplex PCR; TCRdb keeps in-frame clones, though not all of them. The sample yields approximately 21,000 clones, more than 80% seen once. Sample: CD8+ T cells sorted from blood (inferred from file names), taken from a patient given nivolumab and ipilimumab in sequence. All receptors come from a human donor with melanoma. The CDR3 runs from the conserved cysteine through the conserved F or W. Each record gives: CDR3 protein, CDR3 DNA, D gene, clone size, V gene, J gene. D genes are given only for firm matches. Rows may omit the clone size; those that give it use once, few, many or a size class.

cdr3_aa: CASSRPLAGVSNEQFF
cdr3_nt: TGTGCCAGCAGCCGGCCACTAGCGGGAGTATCCAATGAGCAGTTCTTC
d_call: TRBD2
clone_size: once
v_call: TRBV28
j_call: TRBJ2-1

cdr3_aa: CASSSRQGFTYGYTF
cdr3_nt: TGTGCCAGCAGTTCAAGACAGGGGTTTACCTATGGCTACACCTTC
d_call: TRBD1
clone_size: NA
v_call: TRBV27
j_call: TRBJ1-2

cdr3_aa: CASSEGGGSEAFF
cdr3_nt: TGTGCCAGCAGCGAGGGAGGGGGGTCTGAAGCTTTCTTT
d_call: NA
clone_size: NA
v_call: TRBV9
j_call: TRBJ1-1

cdr3_aa: CASSLALAGRSYEQYF
cdr3_nt: TGCGCCAGCAGCTTGGCCCTAGCGGGACGCTCCTACGAGCAGTACTTC
d_call: TRBD2
clone_size: once
v_call: TRBV5-1
j_call: TRBJ2-7

cdr3_aa: CASKWFGSGDTEAFF
cdr3_nt: TGTGCCAGCAAGTGGTTTGGGAGTGGGGATACTGAAGCTTTCTTT
d_call: NA
clone_size: NA
v_call: TRBV28
j_call: TRBJ1-1

cdr3_aa: CASSYSSNPPRDF
cdr3_nt: TGTGCCAGCAGTTACTCGAGCAACCCGCCCCGGGACTTC
d_call: NA
clone_size: once
v_call: TRBV6-5
j_call: TRBJ1-2

cdr3_aa: CASSLVSGADTQYF
cdr3_nt: TGTGCCAGCAGCTTAGTATCAGGGGCAGATACGCAGTATTTT
d_call: NA
clone_size: NA
v_call: TRBV11-3
j_call: TRBJ2-3

cdr3_aa: CASSSPAGVNTEAFF
cdr3_nt: TGTGCCAGCAGCTCTCCTGCAGGGGTGAACACTGAAGCTTTCTTT
d_call: NA
clone_size: NA
v_call: TRBV7-9
j_call: TRBJ1-1

cdr3_aa: CASSLTGTFIYYTF
cdr3_nt: TGTGCCAGCAGTTTGACCGGGACATTTATATACTACACCTTC
d_call: NA
clone_size: NA
v_call: TRBV6-1
j_call: TRBJ1-2

cdr3_aa: CASSLAHGQDTDTQYF
cdr3_nt: TGTGCCAGCAGCTTAGCGCACGGACAGGACACAGATACGCAGTATTTT
d_call: TRBD1
clone_size: NA
v_call: TRBV11-1
j_call: TRBJ2-3

cdr3_aa: CASHSGNFGTGELFF
cdr3_nt: TGTGCCAGTCATAGCGGGAACTTCGGCACCGGGGAGCTGTTTTTT
d_call: TRBD2
clone_size: NA
v_call: TRBV19
j_call: TRBJ2-2

cdr3_aa: CASSLGDMNTEAFF
cdr3_nt: TGTGCCAGCAGCTTAGGGGACATGAACACTGAAGCTTTCTTT
d_call: NA
clone_size: NA
v_call: TRBV7-9
j_call: TRBJ1-1

cdr3_aa: CASSFISYNSPLHF
cdr3_nt: TGTGCCAGCAGCTTCATTAGTTATAATTCACCCCTCCACTTT
d_call: NA
clone_size: NA
v_call: TRBV5-6
j_call: TRBJ1-6

cdr3_aa: CASSSPTSPRNTIYF
cdr3_nt: TGTGCCAGCAGTTCCCCTACCTCTCCTCGAAACACCATATATTTT
d_call: NA
clone_size: NA
v_call: TRBV28
j_call: TRBJ1-3

cdr3_aa: CASNYMDTGELFF
cdr3_nt: TGTGCCAGCAACTACATGGACACCGGGGAGCTGTTTTTT
d_call: NA
clone_size: NA
v_call: TRBV2
j_call: TRBJ2-2

cdr3_aa: CASSLLAGGGNEQFF
cdr3_nt: TGTGCCAGCAGTCTACTAGCGGGAGGAGGCAATGAGCAGTTCTTC
d_call: TRBD2
clone_size: few
v_call: TRBV6-5
j_call: TRBJ2-1

cdr3_aa: CASSLASGTEAFF
cdr3_nt: TGTGCCAGCAGCTTAGCGTCGGGCACTGAAGCTTTCTTT
d_call: NA
clone_size: NA
v_call: TRBV7-9
j_call: TRBJ1-1

cdr3_aa: CASSEQVLGTEAFF
cdr3_nt: TGTGCCAGCAGTGAACAGGTGCTGGGCACTGAAGCTTTCTTT
d_call: NA
clone_size: once
v_call: TRBV6-1
j_call: TRBJ1-1

cdr3_aa: CASSLLRPHASPSYEQYF
cdr3_nt: TGCGCCAGCAGTTTGTTGAGGCCGCACGCGTCGCCATCCTACGAGCAGTACTTC
d_call: NA
clone_size: NA
v_call: TRBV10-1
j_call: TRBJ2-7

cdr3_aa: CASRSDRMTGELFF
cdr3_nt: TGTGCCAGCAGATCCGACAGGATGACCGGGGAGCTGTTTTTT
d_call: NA
clone_size: NA
v_call: TRBV13
j_call: TRBJ2-2

cdr3_aa: CATSRDKRRDSYSNQPQHF
cdr3_nt: TGTGCCACCAGCAGAGATAAAAGAAGGGACAGTTATAGCAATCAGCCCCAGCATTTT
d_call: TRBD1
clone_size: NA
v_call: TRBV15
j_call: TRBJ1-5

cdr3_aa: CASSWTGASYEQYF
cdr3_nt: TGTGCCAGCAGCTGGACAGGCGCTTCCTACGAGCAGTACTTC
d_call: TRBD1
clone_size: NA
v_call: TRBV5-5
j_call: TRBJ2-7

cdr3_aa: CASSETRVSLNTEAFF
cdr3_nt: TGTGCCAGCAGTGAAACTCGTGTGTCCCTGAACACTGAAGCTTTCTTT
d_call: NA
clone_size: NA
v_call: TRBV2
j_call: TRBJ1-1

cdr3_aa: CASTVHGQAYNEQFF
cdr3_nt: TGTGCCAGCACCGTTCATGGGCAGGCGTACAATGAGCAGTTCTTC
d_call: NA
clone_size: once
v_call: TRBV28
j_call: TRBJ2-1

cdr3_aa: CASSPPDRGYGYTF
cdr3_nt: TGTGCCAGCAGCCCCCCTGACAGGGGCTATGGCTACACCTTC
d_call: TRBD1
clone_size: NA
v_call: TRBV7-2
j_call: TRBJ1-2

cdr3_aa: CASSAPGLRTGELFF
cdr3_nt: TGTGCCAGCAGCGCCCCGGGACTTCGCACCGGGGAGCTGTTTTTT
d_call: NA
clone_size: NA
v_call: TRBV9
j_call: TRBJ2-2

cdr3_aa: CATNPLGRQGPDTQYF
cdr3_nt: TGTGCCACCAACCCCCTAGGGAGACAGGGCCCAGATACGCAGTATTTT
d_call: TRBD1
clone_size: NA
v_call: TRBV10-3
j_call: TRBJ2-3

cdr3_aa: CASSTRLAGRDTQYF
cdr3_nt: TGTGCCAGCAGCACCCGACTAGCGGGCCGAGATACGCAGTATTTT
d_call: TRBD2
clone_size: few
v_call: TRBV9
j_call: TRBJ2-3